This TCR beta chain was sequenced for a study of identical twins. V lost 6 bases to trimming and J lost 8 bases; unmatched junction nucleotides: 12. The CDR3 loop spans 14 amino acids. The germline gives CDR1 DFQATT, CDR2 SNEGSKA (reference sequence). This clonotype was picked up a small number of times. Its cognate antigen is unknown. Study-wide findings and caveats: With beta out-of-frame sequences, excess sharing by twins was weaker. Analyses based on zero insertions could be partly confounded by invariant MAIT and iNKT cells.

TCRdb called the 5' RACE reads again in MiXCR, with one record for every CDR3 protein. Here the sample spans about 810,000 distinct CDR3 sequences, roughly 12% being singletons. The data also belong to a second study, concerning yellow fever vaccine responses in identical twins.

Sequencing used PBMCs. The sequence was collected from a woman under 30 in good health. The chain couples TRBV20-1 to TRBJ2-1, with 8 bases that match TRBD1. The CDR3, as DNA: TGCAGTGCAAAGGAACTTCGGACAGGGCATGAGCAGTTCTTC. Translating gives CSAKELRTGHEQFF.